This T cell receptor beta chain came from a study of shared clonotypes between healthy human individuals (dated by TCRdb to the early 2020s). Regarding the research as a whole: Three men and a couple of women, aged 18 to 49 years, made up the cohort. Blood TCR repertoires of a handful of healthy adults were deeply sequenced to estimate repertoire size and the extent of clonotype sharing between individuals. To increase sequencing depth and limit assay-specific biases, different laboratories used diverse techniques to prepare libraries and sequence TCR repertoires. Each donor's leukapheresis produced roughly between about 0.8 and 10 billion PBMCs.

Healthy HIV-negative adults with no recently reported acute infections or vaccinations were included as donors. Every donor was a Caucasian adult living in Nashville, Tennessee, USA. In the unsorted samples, approximately 82 million PBMCs were counted, and genomic DNA was extracted using the QIAamp DNA Blood Mini kit. Blood was collected by leukapheresis, and PBMCs were isolated by Ficoll-Histopaque density gradient centrifugation and then cryopreserved in liquid nitrogen vapor phase. Broad study findings and their caveats: Pairwise subsampling led to the expectation that sequencing depth would affect the degree of clonotype sharing among donors. Sampling was restricted to blood, and TCR repertoires in tissue are likely to differ from TCR repertoires in blood. Because the study included only a small number of donors, the genetic and exposure-history diversity represented was limited.

Using the deep immunoSEQ assay, multiplex PCR amplified TCR CDR3 regions from genomic DNA. Extracted genomic DNA from each cell subset was distributed evenly across all wells of several immunoSEQ 96-well plates, and each plate was treated as a replicate. For unsorted PBMC, each replicate PCR was loaded with 300 to 350 ng genomic DNA, equivalent to around 30,000 T cell genomes. Ten immunoSEQ deep assay plates were used to sequence unsorted PBMC genomic DNA. Purified libraries were quantified with a Qubit 3.0 fluorometer, sized on a Bioanalyzer 2100, and re-quantified with the KAPA Library Quantification kit. Each immunoSEQ 96-well plate was sequenced on its own single-read 150-cycle Illumina NextSeq 550 flow cell. The paper's data handling went like this. Because the immunoSEQ output held only junctional sequences and lacked quality scores, the filtering could not match the filtering applied to full-length reads. Sequences were annotated with PyIR, a Python wrapper for IgBLAST v1.9, and V/J genes and CDR3 were assigned using IMGT germline references. Reads were removed for weak V/J assignments (E-value above 1e-6), missing CDR3, stop codons, out-of-frame junctions, or ambiguous translated residues. V3J clonotypes were defined by identical inferred V gene, J gene, and CDR3 amino acid sequence. To compute the percentage overlap between repertoires, the number of shared unique clonotypes was divided by the size of the smaller repertoire. Richness of each repertoire was evaluated using RTK rarefaction, the Chao1 estimator, and Recon v2.1 estimates of unobserved clonotypes. Drawn from immuneACCESS, this table holds only the in-frame rearrangements with V and J called that TCRdb kept. Clones are partly lost; checked studies trace under half to an unresolved V gene and leave the rest unexplained. D and trimming come from the DNA, and the V and J calls and clone size come from that table. This sample has fewer than 600,000 clones in its table, and less than 85% of those were observed once. 10% to 15% of the sample is in the top ten clones.

CDR1 and CDR2 are drawn from the germline V gene: MNHNS, SASEGT. V lost 7 bases and J lost 1 base; the stretch between them is 10 bases long. Spanning cysteine to phenylalanine, the CDR3 consists of 13 amino acids. Just CDR3 DNA is preserved here, 39 bases in frame from base 1. Concerning this clone: Its antigen remains unidentified. No much larger clone is present one base from it, and per-base qualities are unavailable.

Sequencing input: PBMCs. The chain is made from TRBV6-1 and TRBJ2-5, with the D segment identity uncertain. This receptor was identified in a woman between 40 and 50 years old in good health. Some clones in this sample may be carry-over from other donors' samples. CDR3 region: CASTWLRQETQYF. The DNA is TGTGCCAGCACCTGGCTCCGCCAAGAGACCCAGTACTTC.